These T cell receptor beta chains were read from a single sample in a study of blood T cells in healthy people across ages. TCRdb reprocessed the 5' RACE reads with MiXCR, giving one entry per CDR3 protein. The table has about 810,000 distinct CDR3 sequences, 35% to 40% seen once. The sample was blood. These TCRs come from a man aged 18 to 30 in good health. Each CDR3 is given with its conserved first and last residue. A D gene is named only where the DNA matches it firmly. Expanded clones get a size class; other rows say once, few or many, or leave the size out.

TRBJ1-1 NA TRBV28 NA TGTGCCAGCAGTTTACCCTCGACAACCATGAACACTGAAGCTTTCTTT CASSLPSTTMNTEAFF
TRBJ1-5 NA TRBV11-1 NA TGTGCCAGCAGCCCTGCCGGGGGACGCGATCAGCCCCAGCATTTT CASSPAGGRDQPQHF
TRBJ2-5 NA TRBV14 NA TGTGCCAGCAGCCGAAGATGGGGTTTTGAAGGAAACTCACGGGAGACCCAGTACTTC CASSRRWGFEGNSRETQYF
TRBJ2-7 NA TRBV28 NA TGTGCCAGCCGGAACCGGGCAGGGAAAGGCGATGAGCAGTACTTC CASRNRAGKGDEQYF
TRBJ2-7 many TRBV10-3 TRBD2 TGTGCCATCAGCCCGGGGGGTCCCTACGAGCAGTACTTC CAISPGGPYEQYF
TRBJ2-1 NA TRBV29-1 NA TGCAGCGTCGATAATTCGGGTACCGGCCCGGAGACCCAGTTCTTC CSVDNSGTGPETQFF
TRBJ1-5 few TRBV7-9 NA TGTGCCAGGCCCCTGATCGAGGATCAGCCCCAGCATTTT CARPLIEDQPQHF
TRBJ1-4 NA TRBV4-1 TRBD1 TGCGCCAGCAGTCGGACAGGGCCAAATGAAAAACTGTTTTTT CASSRTGPNEKLFF
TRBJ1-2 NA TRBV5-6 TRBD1 TGTGCCAGCAGCTTTGGGACAGAGGGCTACACCTTC CASSFGTEGYTF
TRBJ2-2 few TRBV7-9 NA TGTGCCAGCAGCTTACCGCTTCACACCGGGGAGCTGTTTTTT CASSLPLHTGELFF
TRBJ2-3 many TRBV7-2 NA TGTGCCAGCAGCTTGGGGCCGGCAGATACGCAGTATTTT CASSLGPADTQYF
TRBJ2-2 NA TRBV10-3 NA TGTGCCATCAACAAAGGGAGCACCGGGGAGCTGTTTTTT CAINKGSTGELFF
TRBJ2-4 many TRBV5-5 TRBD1 TGTGCCAGCAGCGGGGGGACAGGCCAAGCCAAAAACATTCAGTACTTC CASSGGTGQAKNIQYF
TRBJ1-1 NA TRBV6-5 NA TGTGCCAGCAGGAGAGGGGCGAACACTGAAGCTTTCTTT CASRRGANTEAFF
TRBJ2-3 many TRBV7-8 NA TGTGCCAGCAGCGGGCCGGGTACAGATACGCAGTATTTT CASSGPGTDTQYF
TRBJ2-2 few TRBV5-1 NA TGCGCCAGCAGCTTGGTGGCAAAGAACACCGGGGAGCTGTTTTTT CASSLVAKNTGELFF
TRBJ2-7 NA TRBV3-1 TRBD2 TGTGCCAGCAGCCCTCTTACTAGCGGGGCCAATGAGCAGTACTTC CASSPLTSGANEQYF
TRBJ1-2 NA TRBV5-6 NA TGTGCCAGCAGCTTGAGGGGGGAGAGCGGCTACACCTTC CASSLRGESGYTF
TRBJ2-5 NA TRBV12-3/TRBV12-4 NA TGTGCCAGCGCCCCCGGGCTAGCTGGCGGTGTGCAGTACTTC CASAPGLAGGVQYF
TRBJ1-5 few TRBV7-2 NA TGTGCCAGCAGCTTAAGGGAGAATCAGCCCCAGCATTTT CASSLRENQPQHF
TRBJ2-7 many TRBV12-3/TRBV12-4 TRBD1 TGTGCCAGCACCCCGGGACAGGGGAACTACGAGCAGTACTTC CASTPGQGNYEQYF
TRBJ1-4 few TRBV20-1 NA TGCAGTGCTAGATTCTCCCAGGGGAAGGATAATGAAAAACTGTTTTTT CSARFSQGKDNEKLFF
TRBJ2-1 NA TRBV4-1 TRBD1 TGCGCCAGCAGCCTTGACAGGGTGATCACCAATGAGCAGTTCTTC CASSLDRVITNEQFF
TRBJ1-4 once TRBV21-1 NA TGTGCCAGCAGCCCCCGGGACAGGCACGGTGAAAAACTGTTTTTT CASSPRDRHGEKLFF
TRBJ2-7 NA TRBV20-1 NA TGCAGTGCTAGAGATAATGGGAGGAGCTCCTACGAGCAGTACTTC CSARDNGRSSYEQYF
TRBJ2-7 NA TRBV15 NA TGTGCCACCAGCAGAGATCTACTTGGCGGTTCCTACAATGAGCAGTACTTC CATSRDLLGGSYNEQYF
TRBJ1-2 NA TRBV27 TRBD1 TGTGCCAGCAGGAAACAGGGGGCTAACTATGGCTACACCTTC CASRKQGANYGYTF
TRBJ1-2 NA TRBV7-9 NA TGTGCCAGCAGCTTAGCGCTGGGTAACTATGGCTACACCTTC CASSLALGNYGYTF
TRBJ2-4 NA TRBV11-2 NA TGTGCCAGCAGCTTAGTGGGTTCAAAGCTAAACATTCAGTACTTC CASSLVGSKLNIQYF
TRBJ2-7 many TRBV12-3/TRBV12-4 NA TGTGCCAGCAGTTTATGGGGCAGGAACTACGAGCAGTACTTC CASSLWGRNYEQYF
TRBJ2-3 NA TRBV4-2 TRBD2 TGTGCCAGCAGCCCATCGGTGACAGCGGGGGTGGCCGATACGCGGTATTTT CASSPSVTAGVADTRYF
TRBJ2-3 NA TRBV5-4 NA TGTGCCAGCAGCTTGGAACAACCCGGGTTAGCAGATACGCAGTATTTT CASSLEQPGLADTQYF
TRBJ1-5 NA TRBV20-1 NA TGCAGTGCTAGAGATCCGAGATTAAGCAATCAGCCCCAGCATTTT CSARDPRLSNQPQHF
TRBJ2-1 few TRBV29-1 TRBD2 TGCAGCGTTCTACTAGCGGGGACCTACAATGAGCAGTTCTTC CSVLLAGTYNEQFF
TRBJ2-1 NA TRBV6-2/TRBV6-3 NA TGTGCCAGCCGTCAATACAGGACCTCCTACGAGCAGTTCTTC CASRQYRTSYEQFF
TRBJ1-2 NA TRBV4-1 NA TGCGCCAGCAACCAAGATAGGGGCAGGGAGGTCTATGGCTACACCTTC CASNQDRGREVYGYTF
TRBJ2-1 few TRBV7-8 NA TGTGCCAGCAGCTTAGTCAGGGTAGAGCAGTTCTTC CASSLVRVEQFF
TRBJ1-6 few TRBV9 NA TGTGCCAGCGCCGTGCAGGGAAGCTCCTATAATTCACCCCTCCACTTT CASAVQGSSYNSPLHF
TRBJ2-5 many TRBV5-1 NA TGCGCCAGCAGCTTGGAGAGCCAAGAGACCCAGTACTTC CASSLESQETQYF
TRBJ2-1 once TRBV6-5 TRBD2 TGTGCCAGCAGTTGCGGGGGTGGCCCCTACAATGAGCAGTTCTTC CASSCGGGPYNEQFF
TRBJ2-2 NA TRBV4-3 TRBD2 TGCGCCAGCAGCCCAGAGACTAGCGGGAGGGTAGAGCTGTTTTTT CASSPETSGRVELFF
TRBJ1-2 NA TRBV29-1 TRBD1 TGCAGCTCGGGGAGGGGGCAGGGTGGCTACACCTTC CSSGRGQGGYTF
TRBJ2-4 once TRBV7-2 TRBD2 TGTGCCAGCAGTCGCGAGCAAGGGACTAGCGGAAACATTCAGTACTTC CASSREQGTSGNIQYF
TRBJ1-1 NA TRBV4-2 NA TGTGCCAGCAGCGAAACCGGGGTCGGCGCTTTCTTT CASSETGVGAFF
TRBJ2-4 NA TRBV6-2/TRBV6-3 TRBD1 TGTGCCAGCCGACAGGGTTTAAACATTCAGTACTTC CASRQGLNIQYF
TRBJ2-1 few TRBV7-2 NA TGTGCCAGCAGCTTAAGTTCAAGCTCCAGTTTCAATGAGCAGTTCTTC CASSLSSSSSFNEQFF
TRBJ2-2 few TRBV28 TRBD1 TGTGCCAGCAGTCGCTACCCCGGGACAGTGGACGGGGAGCTGTTTTTT CASSRYPGTVDGELFF
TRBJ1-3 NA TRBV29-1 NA TGCAGCGGTAGTCCGAGCTCTGGAAACACCATATATTTT CSGSPSSGNTIYF
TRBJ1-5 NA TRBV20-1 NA TGCAGTGCTAGAGATCGGTCCAAGATAGGGCCCCAGCATTTT CSARDRSKIGPQHF
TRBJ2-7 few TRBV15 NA TGTGCCACCAGCAGAGTGGGGGGCTCCTACGAGCAGTACTTC CATSRVGGSYEQYF
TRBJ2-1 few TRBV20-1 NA TGCAGTGCCCACGACCTAGTAGCCCCCTCCTACAATGAGCAGTTCTTC CSAHDLVAPSYNEQFF
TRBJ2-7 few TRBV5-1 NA TGCGCCAGCAGCTTGAGACAGGGTAGCGGCGAGCAGTACTTC CASSLRQGSGEQYF
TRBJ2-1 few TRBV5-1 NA TGCGCCAGCAGCGCGACTAGTGGTAGAGATGAGCAGTTCTTC CASSATSGRDEQFF
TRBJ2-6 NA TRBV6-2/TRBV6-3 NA TGTGCCAGCAACCAAGAGGGACCTGGGGCCAACGTCCTGACTTTC CASNQEGPGANVLTF